One sample yielded the 27 T cell receptor beta chains listed below, sequenced in a study of shared clonotypes between healthy human individuals. The naive CD8 population came from CD45RO-negative cells selected for CCR7, without terminally differentiated effector memory CD45RA+ cells. Clones were read by immunoSEQ multiplex PCR, and TCRdb kept only the in-frame ones, dropping some. The table shows millions of clones, with about 95% occurring only once. What was sequenced was naive CD8+ T cells sorted from blood. The receptors here all came from a man aged 18 to 30 in good health.

In its sample, this clone was seen a few times. The same CDR3 can be traced to other DNA sequences in this sample. V usage is TRBV29-1 and J usage is TRBJ1-2; D is undetermined. CDR1 SQVTM and CDR2 ANQGSEA come from the germline V gene. V was cut by 3 bases and J by 0 bases, with 5 bases left in between. CDR3 size: 12 residues. The CDR3 DNA follows: TGCAGCGTTGATGGGACTAACTATGGCTACACCTTC. It codes for CSVDGTNYGYTF.

This chain links TRBV19 with TRBJ2-5, with a weak D call TRBD2 (5 bases). The CDR3 is made up of 15 amino acids. Germline CDR1 is LNHDA and CDR2 is SQIVND (reference sequence). V was shortened by 3 bases and J by 3 bases, with 14 bases between the two germline ends. CDR3 sequence: CASSIFGVGEETQYF. CDR3 nucleotide sequence: TGTGCCAGTAGTATTTTCGGGGTTGGGGAAGAGACCCAGTACTTC.

In this sample, this clone turned up a few times. The J gene is TRBJ1-1, the V gene TRBV30; D perhaps matches TRBD1 (5 bases). Germline V gene sequence: CDR1 GTSNPN, CDR2 SVGIG (reference sequence). Trimming stripped 4 bases from V and 1 base from J, with 13 bases between. The CDR3 extends over 14 amino acids. CDR3 nucleotide sequence: TGTGCCTGGACTTTGGGACTGACGAACACTGAAGCTTTCTTT. Residues: CAWTLGLTNTEAFF.

The chain employs TRBV5-1 and TRBJ1-4; D gene unclear. Per the germline V gene, CDR1 is SGHRS and CDR2 is YFSETQ. V shed 7 bases and J shed 0 bases, with 13 bases lying between them. The CDR3 has 15 amino acids. The CDR3 nucleotides read TGCGCCAGCGGAGACCGGGAAACAACTAATGAAAAACTGTTTTTT. Residues: CASGDRETTNEKLFF.

The chain employs TRBV27 and TRBJ2-1; 8 bases line up with TRBD2. The junction had 5 bases not matched to a gene; V was cut back by 3 bases and J by 1 base. Germline lookup yields CDR1 MNHEY and CDR2 SMNVEV (reference sequence). This CDR3 spans 16 amino acids. CDR3 bases: TGTGCCAGCAGTTTCCCCGCTAGCGGGTCCTACAATGAGCAGTTCTTC. This codes for CASSFPASGSYNEQFF.

The V and J genes are TRBV7-2 and TRBJ2-7; 7 positions agree with TRBD2. The germline V gene encodes CDR1 SGHTA and CDR2 FQGNSA. There are 15 residues in the CDR3. V lost 4 bases, J lost 2 bases, and 8 bases stayed unmatched. CDR3 DNA sequence: TGTGCCAGCAGCTATGAGCGGGATTTCACCTACGAGCAGTACTTC. Protein: CASSYERDFTYEQYF. The full variable domain, rest sourced from reference TRBV7-2 and TRBJ2-7, is GAGVSQSPSNKVTEKGKDVELRCDPISGHTALYWYRQSLGQGLEFLIYFQGNSAPDKSGLPSDRFSAERTGGSVSTLTIQRTQQEDSAVYLCASSYERDFTYEQYFGPGTRLTVT.

The rearrangement uses TRBV27 and TRBJ2-3; 8 positions match TRBD2. Germline CDR1 reads MNHEY; CDR2 reads SMNVEV (reference sequence). The ends lost 5 bases at V and 3 bases at J; junction bases unmatched: 13. The CDR3 covers 17 residues. CDR3 residues: CASSGGGAGAGTDTQYF. As DNA, the CDR3 is TGTGCCAGCAGTGGGGGGGGAGCGGGAGCCGGAACAGATACGCAGTATTTT.

J is TRBJ1-5 and V is TRBV28, with D unresolved. V was pared by 2 bases and J by 5 bases, with 13 bases between. CDR3 size: 15 residues. Germline loops: CDR1 MDHEN, CDR2 SYDVKM. CDR3 nucleotides: TGTGCCAGCAGTTTAGTTTGGAACCTGGATCAGCCCCAGCATTTT. The encoded protein is CASSLVWNLDQPQHF.

This clone was observed a single time. The same CDR3 is also encoded by other DNA sequences in this sample. This chain joins TRBV5-6 and TRBJ1-5; 10 bases are a match to TRBD1. In germline, CDR1 is SGHDT, CDR2 YYEEEE. This CDR3 contains 15 residues. The ends lost 0 bases at V and 4 bases at J; junction bases unmatched: 1. The CDR3 DNA follows: TGTGCCAGCAGCTTGGGGACAGGGGGTAATCAGCCCCAGCATTTT. It codes for CASSLGTGGNQPQHF.

The rearrangement links TRBV19 to TRBJ1-1; D might be TRBD1 (6 bases). The CDR3 extends over 13 amino acids. The germline V gene has CDR1 LNHDA and CDR2 SQIVND (reference sequence). V lost 4 bases to trimming and J lost 7 bases, with 13 bases between them. The CDR3 loop is CASSSSGADEAFF. DNA for the CDR3: TGTGCCAGTAGTAGCTCAGGGGCGGATGAAGCTTTCTTT.

In the case of this clone: At the DNA level, this CDR3 is encoded by other sequences in the same sample as well. The rearrangement joins TRBV27 to TRBJ1-6, with a tentative D call TRBD1 (6 bases). Trimming pared 5 bases from V and 3 bases from J, leaving 11 bases between. This CDR3 has 15 amino acids. CDR1 MNHEY and CDR2 SMNVEV come from the germline V gene (reference sequence). The DNA of the CDR3 is TGTGCCAGCAGTCTGGGACAAGGCTATAATTCACCCCTCCACTTT. This codes for CASSLGQGYNSPLHF.

The chain couples TRBV6-5 to TRBJ1-1; D is uncertain. CDR1 is MNHEY and CDR2 is SVGAGI in the germline V gene. The CDR3 spans 15 residues. Trimming took off 5 bases at V and 0 bases at J, with 13 bases between the two ends. This CDR3 is CASSRTRNMNTEAFF. CDR3 nucleotides: TGTGCCAGCAGTAGAACGCGTAATATGAACACTGAAGCTTTCTTT.

This chain uses TRBV5-1 with TRBJ1-1, with D unclear. The CDR3 has 15 amino acids. The germline CDR1 and CDR2 sequences are SGHRS and YFSETQ. The V end lost 0 bases, the J end lost 0 bases, and 9 bases lay between the germline ends. In DNA form, the CDR3 reads TGCGCCAGCAGCTTGGAGGACCTCCTGAACACTGAAGCTTTCTTT. It yields the protein CASSLEDLLNTEAFF.

Remarks on this clone: Other DNA sequences in the same sample also yield this CDR3. The chain carries TRBV4-3 and TRBJ2-7, with TRBD2 as a possible D gene (6 bases). CDR1 is LGHNA, CDR2 YSLEER, per germline. The CDR3 covers 15 residues. V was clipped by 0 bases and J by 1 base, with 10 bases between them. The CDR3 DNA is TGCGCCAGCAGCCAAGACCGGGACTCTTCCTACGAGCAGTACTTC. This codes for CASSQDRDSSYEQYF.

The chain is built from TRBV27 and TRBJ1-5; 8 bases line up with TRBD1. The CDR3 consists of 13 residues. In germline, CDR1 is MNHEY, CDR2 SMNVEV (reference sequence). J lost 6 bases, V lost 6 bases, and 4 bases had no gene match. The chain's CDR3 is CASRTGVSQPQHF. The CDR3 bases are TGTGCCAGCAGGACAGGGGTAAGTCAGCCCCAGCATTTT.

In its sample, this clone was seen once. This sequence joins TRBV9 and TRBJ2-3; no definite D call. Trimming left V 0 bases short and J 4 bases short, with 9 bases between. CDR1 is SGDLS, CDR2 YYNGEE, per germline. The CDR3 length is 14 residues. In DNA form, the CDR3 reads TGTGCCAGCAGCGTAGACCAAAGCGCAGATACGCAGTATTTT. It encodes CASSVDQSADTQYF. Full variable domain (missing parts from reference TRBV9 and TRBJ2-3): DSGVTQTPKHLITATGQRVTLRCSPRSGDLSVYWYQQSLDQGLQFLIQYYNGEERAKGNILERFSAQQFPDLHSELNLSSLELGDSALYFCASSVDQSADTQYFGPGTRLTVL.

The chain uses TRBV7-2 and TRBJ2-7, with TRBD1 identical over 8 bases. In germline, CDR1 is SGHTA, CDR2 FQGNSA. The V gene end was trimmed by 5 bases and the J gene end by 2 bases; junction bases not matched to a gene: 11. CDR3 size: 16 residues. CDR3 loop: CASSTQDRVTPYEQYF. The DNA for the CDR3 is TGTGCCAGCAGCACCCAGGACAGGGTCACGCCCTACGAGCAGTACTTC. Combining the CDR3 with reference TRBV7-2 and TRBJ2-7 gives the whole variable domain GAGVSQSPSNKVTEKGKDVELRCDPISGHTALYWYRQSLGQGLEFLIYFQGNSAPDKSGLPSDRFSAERTGGSVSTLTIQRTQQEDSAVYLCASSTQDRVTPYEQYFGPGTRLTVT.

The chain combines TRBV6-1 with TRBJ2-3; D ambiguous. This CDR3 has 15 amino acids. V was pared by 5 bases and J by 4 bases, with 16 bases between. Germline V gene sequence: CDR1 MNHNS, CDR2 SASEGT. CDR3 DNA: TGTGCCAGCAGTCTTACGTTTGTGGCAGCAGATACGCAGTATTTT. As protein: CASSLTFVAADTQYF.

The CDR3 is CASSPPTGAETQYF. In DNA form, the CDR3 reads TGTGCCAGCAGCCCACCAACTGGGGCAGAGACCCAGTACTTC. This chain connects TRBV13 to TRBJ2-5, with D tentatively TRBD1 (5 bases). V gave up 5 bases and J gave up 4 bases, with 14 bases separating them. The CDR3 runs 14 residues. Germline V gene sequence: CDR1 PRHDT, CDR2 FYEKMQ (reference sequence).

On this clone itself: A junction boundary mismatches the germline segment, possibly from a read error. The chain joins TRBV7-7 to TRBJ1-6; no firm D call. Germline assignment: CDR1 SSHAT and CDR2 FNYEAQ (reference sequence). The CDR3 is 18 amino acids. The DNA for the CDR3 is TGTGCTAGCAGCTTAGCGTCGAAGAAGTATCCGCGGAATTCACCCCTCCACTTT. Protein sequence: CASSLASKKYPRNSPLHF.

This sequence joins TRBV19 and TRBJ1-4; 7 positions agree with TRBD1. Germline CDR1 LNHDA, CDR2 SQIVND (reference sequence). The V and J ends lost 9 bases and 4 bases, in that order; junction bases with no gene match: 8. The CDR3 covers 14 residues. The CDR3 sequence: CARNLTGSNEKLFF. CDR3 DNA: TGTGCCAGGAACCTGACAGGGAGTAATGAAAAACTGTTTTTT. The full variable domain, rest sourced from reference TRBV19 and TRBJ1-4, is DGGITQSPKYLFRKEGQNVTLSCEQNLNHDAMYWYRQDPGQGLRLIYYSQIVNDFQKGDIAEGYSVSREKKESFPLTVTSAQKNPTAFYLCARNLTGSNEKLFFGSGTQLSVL.

For this clone: Other DNA sequences within the sample encode an identical CDR3. The chain recombines TRBV30 with TRBJ1-1; weak D call: TRBD1 (6 bases). Trimming took off 0 bases at V and 1 base at J, with 9 bases between the two ends. CDR1 GTSNPN and CDR2 SVGIG come from the germline V gene (reference sequence). This CDR3 comprises 14 residues. The CDR3 coding sequence is TGTGCCTGGAGTGTGGGGGCCGGGAACACTGAAGCTTTCTTT. Translation gives CAWSVGAGNTEAFF.

The rearrangement links TRBV27 to TRBJ2-7; D ambiguous. CDR1 is MNHEY, CDR2 SMNVEV, per germline (reference sequence). The CDR3 has 13 residues. With 3 bases removed from V and 3 bases from J, the gap between germline ends came to 9 bases. In nucleotides, the CDR3 is TGTGCCAGCAGTTTTTTCAGGAGCTACGAGCAGTACTTC. Encoded protein: CASSFFRSYEQYF.

The rearrangement joins TRBV11-2 to TRBJ1-2, with 7 bases that match TRBD1. Trimming removed 1 base from V and 0 bases from J; junction bases left unmatched: 2. This CDR3 spans 15 amino acids. Germline CDR1 and CDR2: SGHAT and FQNNGV. DNA for the CDR3: TGTGCCAGCAGCTTAGTGGGACAGACTAACTATGGCTACACCTTC. As protein: CASSLVGQTNYGYTF.

CDR3 in DNA: TGTGCCACCAGCAGAGATCGAGCAGGGGTCTCCGGGGAGCTGTTTTTT. It encodes CATSRDRAGVSGELFF. The V call is TRBV15, the J call TRBJ2-2; D possibly corresponds to TRBD1 (6 bases). Germline CDR1 is LNHNV and CDR2 is YYDKDF (reference sequence). The germline V and J ends were trimmed by 0 bases and 6 bases, with 14 bases remaining between them. The CDR3 is 16 amino acids.

Regarding this clone: Different DNA sequences within this sample yield the same CDR3. J is TRBJ2-7 and V is TRBV5-1; D is uncertain. Germline V gives CDR1 SGHRS, CDR2 YFSETQ. The CDR3 contains 11 residues. Between the trimmed V and J ends, which lost 7 bases and 0 bases, there was a span of 5 bases. The CDR3, as DNA: TGCGCCAGCGGCGACTCCTACGAGCAGTACTTC. Encoded protein: CASGDSYEQYF. The complete variable domain, with remaining parts taken from reference TRBV5-1 and TRBJ2-7, reads KAGVTQTPRYLIKTRGQQVTLSCSPISGHRSVSWYQQTPGQGLQFLFEYFSETQRNKGNFPGRFSGRQFSNSRSEMNVSTLELGDSALYLCASGDSYEQYFGPGTRLTVT.

V usage is TRBV7-9 and J usage is TRBJ2-5, with D perhaps assigned TRBD1 or TRBD2 (5 bases each). Germline lookup yields CDR1 SEHNR and CDR2 FQNEAQ (reference sequence). The CDR3 consists of 14 residues. V was cut by 3 bases and J by 5 bases, with 13 bases left in between. DNA for the CDR3: TGTGCCAGCAGCTTTATTCTTGAGGGGGAGACCCAGTACTTC. This sequence encodes CASSFILEGETQYF.